One and the same sample provided the 14 T cell receptor beta chains below, sequenced in a study of blood T cell repertoires in COVID-19. Sequencing was performed with immunoSEQ multiplex PCR; in TCRdb, only in-frame clones are kept and a portion is missing. The sample yields approximately 45,000 clones, roughly 86% seen once. The sample comprised peripheral blood. All receptors come from a man aged 40-50 years with active COVID-19.

The chain has TRBV11-3 and TRBJ1-1; D is unclear. The CDR3 is 13 amino acids. The V end was cut by 2 bases, the J end by 3 bases, with 7 bases between. The germline CDR1 and CDR2 sequences are SGHNT and YENEEA. As DNA, the CDR3 is TGTGCCAGCAGCTTAAACAGTCACACTGAAGCTTTCTTT. The encoded protein is CASSLNSHTEAFF. Using reference TRBV11-3 and TRBJ1-1 for the parts outside the CDR3, the full variable domain is EAGVVQSPRYKIIEKKQPVAFWCNPISGHNTLYWYLQNLGQGPELLIRYENEEAVDDSQLPKDRFSAERLKGVDSTLKIQPAELGDSAVYLCASSLNSHTEAFFGQGTRLTVV.

The chain uses TRBV6-5 and TRBJ1-2, with 7 bases aligning to TRBD1. Germline CDR1 reads MNHEY; CDR2 reads SVGAGI. This CDR3 has 14 amino acids. V shed 6 bases and J 8 bases; nucleotides not matched to a gene: 12. CDR3 sequence reads: CASSLGQEGVGYTF. The CDR3 DNA is TGTGCCAGCAGCTTAGGACAGGAAGGTGTAGGCTACACCTTC.

The chain's CDR3 is CASSRRDSNQPQHF. CDR3 DNA: TGTGCCAGCTCACGTCGAGATAGCAATCAGCCCCAGCATTTT. J is TRBJ1-5 and V is TRBV18; D remains ambiguous. V lost 4 bases, J lost 0 bases, and 7 bases lay in between. CDR1 KGHSH and CDR2 LQKENI come from the germline V gene. This CDR3 has 14 amino acids.

The chain joins TRBV24-1 to TRBJ2-1; D is perhaps TRBD1 (6 bases). Germline values: CDR1 KGHDR, CDR2 SFDVKD. The CDR3 is 14 residues long. With 3 bases removed from V and 7 bases from J, the gap between germline ends came to 12 bases. This CDR3 is CATSDPGQINEQFF. The CDR3 nucleotides are TGTGCCACCAGTGATCCCGGACAGATTAATGAGCAGTTCTTC.

The chain carries TRBV29-1 and TRBJ1-2; 10 nucleotides agree with TRBD1. CDR1 SQVTM and CDR2 ANQGSEA come from the germline V gene. Unmatched junction bases numbered 5, after V lost 2 bases and J lost 5 bases. The CDR3 is 14 amino acids. CDR3 sequence: CSVEPGTGVYGYTF. In DNA form, the CDR3 reads TGCAGCGTTGAACCTGGGACAGGGGTTTATGGCTACACCTTC.

This rearrangement joins TRBV4-1 to TRBJ1-2; D might be TRBD1 (6 bases). The V and J ends lost 0 bases and 0 bases respectively, with 23 bases between them. This CDR3 is 20 amino acids long. The germline gives CDR1 MGHRA, CDR2 YSYEKL. The CDR3 spells CASSQDGNRVASMANYGYTF. CDR3 bases: TGCGCCAGCAGCCAAGATGGGAACAGGGTGGCATCTATGGCTAACTATGGCTACACCTTC.

This clone appeared a single time. The chain has TRBV27 and TRBJ1-1; TRBD1 matches at 8 bases. The CDR3 is 14 amino acids. The V segment lost 6 bases and the J segment 2 bases; nucleotides outside the gene matches: 5. CDR1 is MNHEY, CDR2 SMNVEV, per germline (reference sequence). The CDR3 here is CASRRQGTNTEAFF. CDR3 coding DNA: TGTGCCAGCAGGAGACAGGGGACTAACACTGAAGCTTTCTTT.

This clone has only a few counts. V is TRBV7-9 and J is TRBJ2-1; TRBD2 might be the D (6 bases). The V gene's germline CDR1 is SEHNR and CDR2 FQNEAQ (reference sequence). V was shortened by 8 bases and J by 9 bases, with 17 bases between the two germline ends. There are 13 residues in the CDR3. This chain's CDR3 is CASDASPGGEQFF. For the CDR3, the DNA is TGTGCCAGCGACGCCTCCCCCGGGGGTGAGCAGTTCTTC.

The sample holds a few counts of this clone. This chain connects TRBV27 to TRBJ2-7; D not certain. The CDR3 totals 13 residues. V was clipped by 3 bases and J by 1 base, with 7 bases between them. Germline lookup yields CDR1 MNHEY and CDR2 SMNVEV (reference sequence). The CDR3 reads CASSLFGSYEQYF. DNA of the CDR3: TGTGCCAGCAGTTTGTTCGGGTCCTACGAGCAGTACTTC.

The V and J genes are TRBV27 and TRBJ1-5, with 8 bases matching TRBD1. The V gene's germline CDR1 is MNHEY and CDR2 SMNVEV (reference sequence). This CDR3 is 14 amino acids long. Trimming cost V 6 bases and J 3 bases; bases outside gene matches: 4. Here the CDR3 DNA reads TGTGCCAGCAGCGGGACAGGCTACAATCAGCCCCAGCATTTT. It translates to CASSGTGYNQPQHF.

The V call is TRBV5-4, the J call TRBJ1-5, with a weak D call TRBD1 (5 bases). Per the germline V gene, CDR1 is SGHNT and CDR2 is YYREEE (reference sequence). Trimming removed 1 base at V and 2 bases at J, with 7 bases between. The CDR3 length is 14 residues. Here the CDR3 reads CASSLRGGNQPQHF. DNA for the CDR3: TGTGCCAGCAGCTTGAGGGGTGGCAATCAGCCCCAGCATTTT. The entire variable domain, with the rest obtained from reference TRBV5-4 and TRBJ1-5, is as follows: ETGVTQSPTHLIKTRGQQVTLRCSSQSGHNTVSWYQQALGQGPQFIFQYYREEENGRGNFPPRFSGLQFPNYSSELNVNALELDDSALYLCASSLRGGNQPQHFGDGTRLSIL.

The chain combines TRBV5-1 with TRBJ2-5, with TRBD2 identical over 8 bases. From germline, CDR1 is SGHRS and CDR2 YFSETQ. The CDR3 consists of 14 residues. Trimming cost V 2 bases and J 4 bases; bases outside gene matches: 4. The CDR3 DNA sequence: TGCGCCAGCAGCTTAACGGGAGGGGTAGAGACCCAGTACTTC. Translated: CASSLTGGVETQYF.

This chain's CDR3 is CAWSVDPGDGYTF. The DNA for the CDR3 is TGTGCCTGGAGTGTTGATCCAGGGGATGGCTACACCTTC. The chain combines TRBV30 with TRBJ1-2, with D possibly being TRBD1 (6 bases). The CDR3 extends over 13 amino acids. Between the trimmed V and J ends, which lost 0 bases and 6 bases, there was a span of 11 bases. Germline V gives CDR1 GTSNPN, CDR2 SVGIG (reference sequence).

Here the CDR3 reads CSVGTTYSYEQYF. The CDR3, as DNA: TGCAGCGTTGGGACTACCTACTCCTACGAGCAGTACTTC. The chain couples TRBV29-1 to TRBJ2-7, with D possibly being TRBD2 (6 bases). Trimming took 4 bases from V and 0 from J, leaving 10 bases between them. Germline V gives CDR1 SQVTM, CDR2 ANQGSEA. The CDR3 covers 13 residues.